Listed below are T cell receptor beta chains from one sample, sequenced in a study of T-cell reconstitution after alpha-beta-depleted transplantation in children. TCRdb ran MiXCR on the PCR reads and lists one entry per CDR3 protein. The repertoire consists of hundreds of thousands of distinct CDR3 sequences, with 15% to 20% occurring once and the leading ten covering roughly 29%. The specimen was PBMCs, mostly from graft donor cells, collected 360 days after TCRalphabeta/CD19-depleted stem cell transplant. The receptors originated from a boy under three years old who had a stem cell transplant for Wiskott-Aldrich syndrome, so the T cells may come from the graft donor. CDR3s include the opening cysteine and the closing phenylalanine or tryptophan. A D gene is named only where the DNA matches it firmly. Expanded clones get a size class; other rows say once, few or many, or leave the size out.

TRBD2,TRBJ2-7,few,TRBV27,CASIRAGTYEQYF,TGTGCCAGCATTAGAGCGGGGACCTACGAGCAGTACTTC
TRBD1,TRBJ2-6,many,TRBV10-3,CAIGGDRVFSGANVLTF,TGTGCCATCGGAGGGGACAGGGTATTCTCTGGGGCCAACGTCCTGACTTTC
.,TRBJ2-2,few,TRBV12-3/TRBV12-4,CASSSTWQGNTGELFF,TGTGCCAGCAGTTCCACCTGGCAGGGTAACACCGGGGAGCTGTTTTTT
.,TRBJ2-3,few,TRBV5-1,CASSLSPGGADTQYF,TGCGCCAGCAGCTTGAGTCCCGGTGGGGCAGATACGCAGTATTTT
.,TRBJ2-2,few,TRBV5-6,CASSWGGTDTGELFF,TGTGCCAGCAGCTGGGGCGGGACAGACACCGGGGAGCTGTTTTTT
.,TRBJ1-5,.,TRBV19,CASSIRGGQPQHF,TGTGCCAGTAGTATTCGGGGAGGTCAGCCCCAGCATTTT
TRBD2,TRBJ2-1,.,TRBV5-4,CASSPGLARYNEQFF,TGTGCCAGCAGCCCGGGACTAGCAAGATACAATGAGCAGTTCTTC
.,TRBJ2-2,.,TRBV4-1,CASSPYERPTFGELFF,TGCGCCAGCAGCCCTTACGAGCGGCCTACATTCGGGGAGCTGTTTTTT
TRBD2,TRBJ2-2,.,TRBV10-3,CAISEGLAGGPNTGELFF,TGTGCCATCAGTGAGGGACTAGCGGGGGGCCCGAACACCGGGGAGCTGTTTTTT
TRBD2,TRBJ2-1,.,TRBV27,CASRRAGVLLGNEQFF,TGTGCCAGCAGACGAGCGGGAGTCCTCCTCGGTAATGAGCAGTTCTTC
TRBD1,TRBJ2-1,.,TRBV3-1,CASSLRQGANEQFF,TGTGCCAGCAGCTTGCGACAGGGGGCGAATGAGCAGTTCTTC
.,TRBJ2-7,few,TRBV5-1,CASSFGPAEIYEQYF,TGCGCCAGCAGCTTCGGCCCCGCCGAAATCTACGAGCAGTACTTC
TRBD1,TRBJ2-4,.,TRBV7-9,CASSSLRDSKNIQYF,TGTGCCAGCAGCTCTCTCCGGGACAGCAAAAACATTCAGTACTTC
.,TRBJ1-4,once,TRBV28,CASSDSDRRGEKLFF,TGTGCCAGCAGTGACTCTGACCGCAGAGGTGAAAAACTGTTTTTT
.,TRBJ2-7,.,TRBV9,CASSVEHEQYF,TGTGCCAGCAGCGTAGAGCACGAGCAGTACTTC
TRBD2,TRBJ2-1,.,TRBV11-2,CASSPGGTSGSRTYNEQFF,TGTGCCAGCAGCCCGGGAGGGACTAGCGGGTCCCGGACGTACAATGAGCAGTTCTTC
.,TRBJ2-4,.,TRBV27,CASLPAAHRAKGEVNIQYF,TGTGCCAGCCTACCAGCAGCACACCGGGCTAAGGGCGAGGTAAACATTCAGTACTTC
TRBD2,TRBJ2-1,few,TRBV12-3/TRBV12-4,CASRPGTSGSRYEQFF,TGTGCCAGCAGACCCGGGACTAGCGGGAGTAGGTATGAGCAGTTCTTC
TRBD2,TRBJ2-1,few,TRBV29-1,CSVGPGLAGGSYNEQFF,TGCAGCGTTGGCCCGGGACTAGCGGGGGGAAGCTACAATGAGCAGTTCTTC
.,TRBJ2-3,.,TRBV6-5,CASGKTDTQYF,TGTGCCAGCGGGAAAACAGATACGCAGTATTTT
TRBD1,TRBJ2-1,few,TRBV24-1,CATSGTGVYNEQFF,TGTGCCACCAGTGGGACAGGGGTCTACAATGAGCAGTTCTTC
.,TRBJ1-6,few,TRBV7-8,CASSYPQGLYNSPLHF,TGTGCCAGCAGCTACCCCCAGGGTCTCTATAATTCACCCCTCCACTTT
.,TRBJ2-5,few,TRBV7-2,CASSPRTRHPPGYF,TGTGCCAGCAGCCCCAGGACCCGGCATCCTCCCGGGTACTTC
.,TRBJ2-3,.,TRBV12-3/TRBV12-4,CASSLAYLTDTQYF,TGTGCCAGCAGTTTAGCGTATCTCACAGATACGCAGTATTTT
TRBD2,TRBJ2-1,few,TRBV20-1,CSAISGRMSEQFF,TGCAGTGCTATTAGCGGGAGGATGAGTGAGCAGTTCTTC
.,TRBJ2-1,few,TRBV12-3/TRBV12-4,CASSFGGRLEQFF,TGTGCCAGCAGTTTTGGCGGACGGCTTGAGCAGTTCTTC
.,TRBJ2-2,few,TRBV9,CASSVGSLTTGELFF,TGTGCCAGCAGCGTAGGTTCTCTGACTACCGGGGAGCTGTTTTTT
TRBD1,TRBJ2-5,.,TRBV3-1,CASSQGTGVVVQQETQYF,TGTGCCAGCAGCCAGGGAACAGGGGTGGTGGTACAACAAGAGACCCAGTACTTC
.,TRBJ1-5,many,TRBV20-1,CSAAHFTRIHQPQHF,TGCAGTGCTGCACATTTCACCAGGATCCATCAGCCCCAGCATTTT
.,TRBJ1-2,.,TRBV24-1,CATSDLGAGPEGYTF,TGTGCCACCAGTGACTTAGGAGCAGGGCCCGAAGGCTACACCTTC
TRBD2,TRBJ2-1,.,TRBV27,CASSLSGGRRDEQFF,TGTGCCAGCAGTTTATCGGGCGGGAGGAGGGATGAGCAGTTCTTC
TRBD2,TRBJ2-3,.,TRBV12-3/TRBV12-4,CASSSRLARANTDTQYF,TGTGCCAGCAGTTCAAGACTAGCTCGTGCGAACACAGATACGCAGTATTTT
TRBD1,TRBJ2-2,.,TRBV5-1,CASSSDRGMDTGELFF,TGCGCCAGCAGCTCGGACAGGGGGATGGACACCGGGGAGCTGTTTTTT
.,TRBJ1-4,many,TRBV5-1,CASSLRGTNEKLFF,TGCGCCAGCAGCTTACGGGGAACTAATGAAAAACTGTTTTTT
TRBD2,TRBJ2-7,few,TRBV4-1,CASSQDPAGVPSYEQYF,TGCGCCAGCAGCCAAGACCCAGCGGGGGTTCCCTCCTACGAGCAGTACTTC
.,TRBJ2-3,.,TRBV10-3,CAISGPSGGTDTQYF,TGTGCCATCAGTGGGCCCAGTGGGGGCACAGATACGCAGTATTTT
.,TRBJ2-3,few,TRBV29-1,CSVERPLSGTQYF,TGCAGCGTTGAACGCCCCTTGTCGGGCACGCAGTATTTT
.,TRBJ1-1,.,TRBV7-9,CASSYLQDKAFF,TGTGCCAGCAGCTATCTACAGGATAAAGCTTTCTTT
.,TRBJ2-1,few,TRBV5-1,CASSYSPSLATYNEQFF,TGCGCCAGCAGCTATTCCCCCTCTCTAGCGACCTACAATGAGCAGTTCTTC
.,TRBJ2-5,few,TRBV7-2,CASSFAPTGKETQYF,TGTGCCAGCAGCTTTGCCCCCACAGGGAAAGAGACCCAGTACTTC
.,TRBJ2-3,once,TRBV20-1,CSARARLASRTDTQYF,TGCAGTGCTAGAGCACGTCTAGCATCCCGCACAGATACGCAGTATTTT
TRBD1,TRBJ1-1,.,TRBV7-2,CASTRDSEAFF,TGTGCCAGCACCCGGGACAGTGAAGCTTTCTTT
.,TRBJ2-1,few,TRBV4-3,CASSQGFSGSSYNEQFF,TGCGCCAGCAGCCAAGGGTTTTCGGGAAGCTCCTACAATGAGCAGTTCTTC
.,TRBJ2-7,.,TRBV20-1,CSASSRTPRYEQYF,TGCAGTGCTAGCTCACGGACCCCTCGCTACGAGCAGTACTTC
.,TRBJ2-5,.,TRBV6-1,CASSEIVGGTQYF,TGTGCCAGCAGTGAAATCGTCGGAGGGACCCAGTACTTC
TRBD1,TRBJ2-2,few,TRBV4-3,CASSQDLHRGHGGELFF,TGCGCCAGCAGCCAAGATCTGCACAGGGGGCACGGCGGGGAGCTGTTTTTT
.,TRBJ2-1,few,TRBV6-5,CASSPNEGEQFF,TGTGCCAGCAGTCCTAATGAGGGTGAGCAGTTCTTC
.,TRBJ1-6,.,TRBV25-1,CATRSGTINSPLHF,TGTGCCACCCGTAGCGGGACCATTAATTCACCCCTCCACTTT
.,TRBJ2-5,.,TRBV7-9,CASSKTGTQRWETQYF,TGTGCCAGCAGCAAGACCGGGACACAGAGATGGGAGACCCAGTACTTC
TRBD2,TRBJ2-1,.,TRBV29-1,CSVRTSGRAGEQFF,TGCAGCGTCCGGACTAGCGGGAGGGCCGGGGAGCAGTTCTTC
.,TRBJ2-5,many,TRBV5-1,CASSRVGQETQYF,TGCGCCAGCAGCCGGGTGGGGCAAGAGACCCAGTACTTC
.,TRBJ2-7,.,TRBV27,CASSRSQGKYEQYF,TGTGCCAGCAGTAGGAGCCAGGGAAAGTACGAGCAGTACTTC
.,TRBJ1-6,.,TRBV6-6,CASSRRYNSPLHF,TGTGCCAGCAGCCGACGGTATAATTCACCCCTCCACTTT
TRBD2,TRBJ2-5,few,TRBV6-1,CASSLSAGGYKTQYF,TGTGCCAGCAGTCTCTCAGCGGGGGGATACAAGACCCAGTACTTC
.,TRBJ1-4,.,TRBV27,CASSFSGEEKLFF,TGTGCCAGCAGTTTCTCGGGGGAGGAAAAACTGTTTTTT
.,TRBJ2-2,few,TRBV10-3,CAIRDNQHLHTGELFF,TGTGCCATCCGAGACAACCAACACCTCCACACCGGGGAGCTGTTTTTT
TRBD1,TRBJ1-2,few,TRBV28,CASSNTGGYGYTF,TGTGCCAGCAGTAATACAGGGGGCTATGGCTACACCTTC
TRBD2,TRBJ2-1,.,TRBV20-1,CSARLITGLAGGLGNEQFF,TGCAGTGCTAGGTTAATTACTGGCCTCGCGGGAGGGCTGGGGAATGAGCAGTTCTTC
TRBD2,TRBJ2-7,.,TRBV2,CASRLGTSGGISSYEQYF,TGTGCCAGCAGGCTTGGGACTAGCGGGGGGATTAGCTCCTACGAGCAGTACTTC
TRBD2,TRBJ2-7,few,TRBV7-2,CASSPLDWTSAAEQYF,TGTGCCAGCAGCCCCCTGGATTGGACTAGCGCAGCCGAGCAGTACTTC